This TCR beta chain was obtained from a study of blood T cell repertoires in COVID-19. Study-wide background: Acute-phase and convalescent COVID-19 samples originated in the United States, Italy and Spain.

This table comes from immunoSEQ multiplex PCR, and its TCRdb copy is limited to in-frame clones, with some not included. The data show around 160,000 clones, with around 80% seen just once and 3% to 4% held by the top ten. CDR3 length equals 13 residues. Between the trimmed V and J ends, which lost 7 bases and 0 bases, there was a span of 8 bases. Germline V gives CDR1 MNHEY, CDR2 SVGAGI. Each participant's cohort was designated according to participant-reported clinical history. The gene calls are TRBV6-5 and TRBJ2-3; no reliable D call. This TCR was sampled from a woman aged 60 to 75 who had recovered from COVID-19. Sequenced sample: PBMCs or T cells enriched from blood (not recorded which). CDR3 nucleotide sequence: TGTGCCAGCACCCCCTTTAGCACAGATACGCAGTATTTT. Protein product: CASTPFSTDTQYF.